This TCR beta chain was sequenced in a study of shared clonotypes between healthy human individuals. CDR3 length: 16 amino acids. Across several immunoSEQ plates, the genomic DNA of each subset was split evenly. The data were produced by immunoSEQ multiplex PCR, yet TCRdb's version contains in-frame clones alone and is incomplete. The top ten clones hold about 24% of a sample with 90,000 to 120,000 clones, about 70% of them seen once. The V and J genes are TRBV21-1 and TRBJ2-5; the table's D gene call, TRBD2, was not cross checked with the DNA. TRBV21-1 is given as a pseudogene. The sample comprised memory CD8+ T cells sorted from blood. Specified subset: CD45RO+ cells pooled with CCR7-negative TemRA cells. The clonotype comes from a woman aged 25 to 39 in good health. CDR3: CASSKAGGSGEETQYF. In nucleotides, the CDR3 is TGTGCCAGCAGCAAAGCGGGCGGGAGCGGGGAAGAGACCCAGTACTTC.